This TCR beta chain comes out of a study of blood T cells in healthy people across ages. Whole-study findings and limits: Age brought a roughly linear fall in TCR beta diversity measured per million T cells.

Regarding this clonotype: Its specificity is unknown.

Healthy individuals of Caucasian origin from Russia, aged roughly 6 to 95, served as donors. A second about 7 to 12 cycle PCR used barcoded and J-beta primers. TCRdb ran MiXCR on the 5' RACE reads and lists one entry per CDR3 protein. This sample has some 900,000 distinct CDR3 sequences, with under 50% found just once. This CDR3 region has 13 residues. V was clipped by 7 bases and J by 7 bases, with 13 bases between them. CDR1 and CDR2 (germline): MNHNS, SASEGT. This chain connects TRBV6-1 to TRBJ1-4; D gene ambiguous. This TCR was recovered from a man aged 25-45 years in good health. The source material was blood. DNA of the CDR3: TGTGCCAGCATGGGCTTGAAGGGTGAAAAACTGTTTTTT. Protein product: CASMGLKGEKLFF.